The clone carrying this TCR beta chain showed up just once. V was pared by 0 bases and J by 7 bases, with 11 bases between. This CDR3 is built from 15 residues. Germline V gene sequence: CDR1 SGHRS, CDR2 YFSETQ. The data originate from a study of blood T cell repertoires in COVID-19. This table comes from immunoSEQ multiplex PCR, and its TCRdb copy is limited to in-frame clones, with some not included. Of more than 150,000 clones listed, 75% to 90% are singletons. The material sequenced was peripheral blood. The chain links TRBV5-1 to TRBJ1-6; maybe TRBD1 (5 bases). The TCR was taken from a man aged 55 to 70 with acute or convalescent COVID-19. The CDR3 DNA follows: TGCGCCAGCAGCTTGGGGGGGACTGAGAATTCACCCCTCCACTTT. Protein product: CASSLGGTENSPLHF.